This TCR beta chain originates from a study of tumor-infiltrating lymphocytes in primary liver carcinoma. The CDR3 extends over 13 amino acids. V dropped 0 bases and J dropped 8 bases, with 8 bases sitting between them. Germline CDR1 and CDR2: MNHEY and SVGAGI. In this sample, this clonotype turned up many times. Making TCR beta cDNA involved roughly 500 ng total RNA and a constant-region primer. Three nested multiplex PCR rounds of slightly modified ARM-PCR generated TCR beta libraries. Amplification in the first two PCR rounds was performed using TRBV1-TRBV30 forward primers and a C-beta reverse primer for around 10 cycles each. TCRdb fed the multiplex PCR reads into MiXCR, producing one record per CDR3 protein. The sample lists approximately 310,000 distinct CDR3 sequences; less than 75% were seen once. Unsorted whole blood supplied the blood RNA, and germline DNA was isolated too.

The material sequenced was peripheral blood. This sequence originates from a man aged 35 to 55 with primary liver carcinoma and hepatitis B virus infection. This chain uses TRBV6-5 with TRBJ2-1; tentative D call: TRBD2 (6 bases). CDR3 in DNA: TGTGCCAGCAGTTACTCTCCGGGGGATGAGCAGTTCTTC. Translating gives CASSYSPGDEQFF.